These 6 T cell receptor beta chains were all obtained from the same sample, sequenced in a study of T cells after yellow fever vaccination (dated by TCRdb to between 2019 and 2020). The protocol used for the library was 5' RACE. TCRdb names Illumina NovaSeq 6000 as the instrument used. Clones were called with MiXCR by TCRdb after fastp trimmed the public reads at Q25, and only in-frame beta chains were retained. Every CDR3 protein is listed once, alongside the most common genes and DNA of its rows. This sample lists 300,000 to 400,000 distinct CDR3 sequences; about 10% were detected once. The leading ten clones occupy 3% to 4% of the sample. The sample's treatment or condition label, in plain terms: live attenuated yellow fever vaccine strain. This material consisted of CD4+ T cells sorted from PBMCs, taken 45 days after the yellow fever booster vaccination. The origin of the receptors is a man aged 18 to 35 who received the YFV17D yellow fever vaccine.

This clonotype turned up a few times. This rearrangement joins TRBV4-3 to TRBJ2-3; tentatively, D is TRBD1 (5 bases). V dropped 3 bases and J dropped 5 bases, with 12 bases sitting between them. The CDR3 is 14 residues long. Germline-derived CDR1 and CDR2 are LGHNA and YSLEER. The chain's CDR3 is CASSHRHGQDTQYF. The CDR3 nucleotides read TGCGCCAGCAGCCATCGACACGGACAAGATACGCAGTATTTT.

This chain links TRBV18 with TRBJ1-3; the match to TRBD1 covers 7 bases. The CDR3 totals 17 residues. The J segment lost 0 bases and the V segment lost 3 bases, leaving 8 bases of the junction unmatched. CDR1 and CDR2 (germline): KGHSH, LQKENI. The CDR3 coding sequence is TGTGCCAGCTCACCGGAGGGACAGTCACACTCTGGAAACACCATATATTTT. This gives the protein CASSPEGQSHSGNTIYF.

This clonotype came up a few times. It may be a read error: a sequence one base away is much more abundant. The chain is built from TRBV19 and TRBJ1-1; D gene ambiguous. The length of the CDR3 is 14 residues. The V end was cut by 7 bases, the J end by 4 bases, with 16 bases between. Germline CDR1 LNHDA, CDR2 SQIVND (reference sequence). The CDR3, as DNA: TGTGCCAGTAAAGTTGGCACGCACATCACTGAAGCTTTCTTT. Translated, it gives CASKVGTHITEAFF.

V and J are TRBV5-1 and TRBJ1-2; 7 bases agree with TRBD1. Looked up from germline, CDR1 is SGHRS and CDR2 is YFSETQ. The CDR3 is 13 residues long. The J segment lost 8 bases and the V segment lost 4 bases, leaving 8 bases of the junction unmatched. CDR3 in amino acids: CASSPGQSEGYTF. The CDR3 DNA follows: TGCGCCAGCAGCCCGGGACAGTCGGAAGGCTACACCTTC.

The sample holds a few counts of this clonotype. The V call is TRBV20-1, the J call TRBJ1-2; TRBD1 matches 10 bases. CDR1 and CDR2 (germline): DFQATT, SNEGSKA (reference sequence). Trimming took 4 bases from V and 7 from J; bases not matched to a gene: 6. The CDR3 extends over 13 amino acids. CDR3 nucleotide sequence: TGCAGTGCTACATGGGGGACAGGGGCTGGCTACACCTTC. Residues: CSATWGTGAGYTF.

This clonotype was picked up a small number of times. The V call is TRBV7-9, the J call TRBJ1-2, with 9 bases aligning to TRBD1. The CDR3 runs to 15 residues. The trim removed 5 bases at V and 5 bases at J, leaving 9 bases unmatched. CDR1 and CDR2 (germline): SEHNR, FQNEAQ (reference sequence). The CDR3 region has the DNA TGTGCCAGCAGCAGCCCGACAGGGGGGGATTATGGCTACACCTTC. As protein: CASSSPTGGDYGYTF.